This T cell receptor (beta chain) was identified in a study of OX40 agonist ivuxolimab in advanced cancers. With regard to the full study: Ivuxolimab was an agonistic, fully human IgG2 monoclonal antibody directed against OX40 (CD134), a costimulatory receptor. Partial responses were achieved by three dose-escalation patients, of whom one had hepatocellular carcinoma and two had cutaneous melanoma. A male proportion of almost 85% and a mean age of approximately 55 years, ranging from roughly 23 to 80, were recorded for the dose-escalation cohort. The purpose of peripheral TCRbeta sequencing was to test whether ivuxolimab changed TCR sequence diversity and led to clonal T-cell expansion. Of the 50 to 55 patients in dose escalation, 19 had hepatocellular carcinoma, some 15 had melanoma, 9 had renal cell carcinoma and 9 had head and neck cancer. Intravenous ivuxolimab was administered to patients every 2 weeks at six dose levels: 0.01, 0.1, 0.3, 1.5, 3 and 10 mg/kg. Prior anti-PD-1, anti-PD-L1 or anti-CTLA-4 therapy was permitted, and roughly two fifths of dose-escalation patients had received checkpoint inhibitors. The paper describes the monotherapy dose-escalation part (N ≈ 51 patients) of the phase I trial of ivuxolimab. Study-wide findings and limitations: Low levels of normalized T-cell clonal expansion were also seen in some patients who did not respond. The antigen specificity of the peripheral T cells that underwent clonal expansion was not determined. In the 0.1-3.0 mg/kg groups, partial responders were among the patients with the lowest normalized peripheral clonal expansion, particularly in CD8+ T cells. At doses of 0.1 to 3.0 mg/kg, clonal expansion of both CD4+ and CD8+ T cells in blood was seen between baseline and week 6. After ivuxolimab, CD8+ T cells had more expanded clones than CD4+ T cells on average.

V ends up 7 bases short and J 3 bases short, with an unmatched junction base count of 6. The germline V gene yields SGHTA for CDR1 and FQGNSA for CDR2. Including the terminal cysteine and phenylalanine, the CDR3 comprises 13 residues. The entry retains the CDR3 DNA only, 39 bases that are in frame from base 1. Genomic DNA was isolated from the sorted cells so that the TCRbeta CDR3 region could be sequenced. The immunoSEQ Assay was used to sequence the TCRbeta CDR3 regions. Drawn from immuneACCESS, this table holds only the in-frame rearrangements with V and J called that TCRdb kept. Clones are partly lost; checked studies trace under half to an unresolved V gene and leave the rest unexplained. Recorded for this sample are about 34,000 clones; more than 70% of them occurred a single time. 8.5% to 9.5% of the sample lies in the top ten. In regard to this clone: Its antigen remains unidentified. The input lacks base qualities; no much larger clone sits a single base away.

The trial excluded patients who had a history of autoimmune disease or were on systemic immunosuppression. In every dose cohort, peripheral blood was drawn for TCR sequencing at baseline, cycle 4 day 1, and cycle 7 day 1. The samples were taken from a phase I, first-in-human, multicenter, open-label dose-escalation trial of ivuxolimab. Adults with locally advanced or metastatic melanoma, renal cell, hepatocellular, or head and neck squamous cell carcinoma were enrolled in the trial. Before TCR sequencing, CD4+ and CD8+ T cells were separately sorted from peripheral blood. The material was CD4+ or CD8+ T cells sorted from blood, obtained in a trial of the OX40 agonist ivuxolimab. This sequence originates from an adult with an advanced solid tumor such as melanoma, head and neck, liver or kidney cancer. This receptor chain uses TRBV7-2 and TRBJ2-7; 7 bases in the middle match TRBD1. The CDR3 reads as follows: CASTRDRDYEQYF. In nucleotide form, the sequence is TGTGCCAGCACTCGGGACAGAGACTACGAGCAGTACTTC.